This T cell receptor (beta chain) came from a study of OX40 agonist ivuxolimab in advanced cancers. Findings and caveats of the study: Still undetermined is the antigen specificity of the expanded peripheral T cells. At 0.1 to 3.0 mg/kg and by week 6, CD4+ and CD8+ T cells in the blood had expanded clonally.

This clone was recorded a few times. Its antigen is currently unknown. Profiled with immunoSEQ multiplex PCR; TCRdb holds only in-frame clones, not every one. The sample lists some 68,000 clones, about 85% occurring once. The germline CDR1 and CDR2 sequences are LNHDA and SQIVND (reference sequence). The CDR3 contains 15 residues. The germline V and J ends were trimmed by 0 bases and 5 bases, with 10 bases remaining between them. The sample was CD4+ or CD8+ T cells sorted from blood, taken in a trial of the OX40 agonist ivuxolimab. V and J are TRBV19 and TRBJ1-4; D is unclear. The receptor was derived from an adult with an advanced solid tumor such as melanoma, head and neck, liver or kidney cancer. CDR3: CASSIDLQTNEKLFF. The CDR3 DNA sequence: TGTGCCAGTAGTATAGATCTCCAGACGAATGAAAAACTGTTTTTT.